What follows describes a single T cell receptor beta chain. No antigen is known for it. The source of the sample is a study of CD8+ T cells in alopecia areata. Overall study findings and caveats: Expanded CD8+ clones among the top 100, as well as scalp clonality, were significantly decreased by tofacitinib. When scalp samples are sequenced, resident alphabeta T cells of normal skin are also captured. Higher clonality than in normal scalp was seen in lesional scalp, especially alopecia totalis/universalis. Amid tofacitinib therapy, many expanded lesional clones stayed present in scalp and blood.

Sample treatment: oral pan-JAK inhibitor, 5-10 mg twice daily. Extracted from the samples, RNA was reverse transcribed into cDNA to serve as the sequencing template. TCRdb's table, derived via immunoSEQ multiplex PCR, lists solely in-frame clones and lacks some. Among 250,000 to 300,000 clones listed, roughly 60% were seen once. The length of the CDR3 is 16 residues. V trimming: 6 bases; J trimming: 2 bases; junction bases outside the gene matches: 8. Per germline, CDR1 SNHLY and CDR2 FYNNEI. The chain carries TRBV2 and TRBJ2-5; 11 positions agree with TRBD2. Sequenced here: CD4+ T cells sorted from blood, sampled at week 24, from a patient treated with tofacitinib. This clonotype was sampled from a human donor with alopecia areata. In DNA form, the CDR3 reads TGTGCCAGCAGATCAGAGCTAGCGGGGGGACAAGAGACCCAGTACTTC. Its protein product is CASRSELAGGQETQYF.